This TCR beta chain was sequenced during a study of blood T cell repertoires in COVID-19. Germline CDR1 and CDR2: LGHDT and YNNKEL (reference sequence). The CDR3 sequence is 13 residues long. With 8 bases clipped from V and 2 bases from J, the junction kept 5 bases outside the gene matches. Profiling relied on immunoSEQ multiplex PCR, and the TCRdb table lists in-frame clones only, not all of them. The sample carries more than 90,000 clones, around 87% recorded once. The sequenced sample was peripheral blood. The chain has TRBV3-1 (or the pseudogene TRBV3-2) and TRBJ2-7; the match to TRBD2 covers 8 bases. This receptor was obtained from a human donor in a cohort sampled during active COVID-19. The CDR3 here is CASAGLAPYEQYF. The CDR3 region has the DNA TGTGCCAGCGCCGGACTAGCTCCCTACGAGCAGTACTTC.